The sequence of this TCR beta chain was determined in a study of beta chain features in type 1 diabetes. For this clone: Its specificity is unknown.

Expressed TCRB transcripts were sequenced because the entire RNA isolate underwent reverse transcription. Using immunoSEQ multiplex PCR, the repertoire was profiled, and TCRdb retains in-frame clones only, with some absent. The sample has around 650,000 clones, roughly 12% seen once; the top ten hold more than 0.1%. Germline CDR1 SNHLY, CDR2 FYNNEI. This CDR3 spans 14 amino acids. Trimming took off 2 bases at V and 1 base at J, with 8 bases between the two ends. Study outcomes and limitations: TCRB CDR3s were moderately but significantly shorter in Type 1 diabetes patients in all four CD4+ subsets.

Sequenced: naive CD4+ T cells from blood. The chain combines TRBV2 with TRBJ1-1; D unclear. The sequence was obtained from a man aged 30-40 years with type 1 diabetes. The CDR3 DNA follows: TGTGCCAGCAGTGAATTCGTGGCGAACACTGAAGCTTTCTTT. Translated: CASSEFVANTEAFF.